The clone carrying this T cell receptor (beta chain) has more than one count but fewer than ten. Antigen: not known. This table comes from immunoSEQ multiplex PCR, and its TCRdb copy is limited to in-frame clones, with some not included. This sample carries roughly 45,000 clones, roughly four fifths of them seen once, and the ten largest clones take under 30%. Germline V gene data show CDR1 as SGDLS and CDR2 as YYNGEE. This CDR3 region has 14 residues. V lost 1 base to trimming and J lost 4 bases, with 11 bases between them. This specimen belongs to a study of vaccination effects on CD4 cells after COVID-19. Study summary: At 16 days and one week before vaccination, two convalescent patients gave samples. Findings of the study overall: Clones of infection and vaccine origin contracted markedly late after vaccination.

Peptide-pool stimulation followed by sequencing identified expanded antigen-specific CD4+ clonotypes in the ViraFEST assay. Researchers isolated CD4+ T cells once around 11 days of culture had elapsed. According to PCR results, the person was infected with SARS-CoV-2 between March and December 2020. Half of the medium was exchanged for IL-2 medium on both days 3 and 7. The specimen comprised CD4+ T cells from PBMCs cultured with a peptide pool, sampled before COVID-19 vaccination. The V call is TRBV9, the J call TRBJ1-2, with D hard to call. The receptor was isolated from a human donor who had a prior SARS-CoV-2 infection. Written as DNA, the CDR3 is TGTGCCAGCAGCGTATCCCCCTTGACCTATGGCTACACCTTC. This gives the protein CASSVSPLTYGYTF.